The sequence of this T cell receptor (beta chain) was determined in a study of blood T cell repertoires in COVID-19. Study-wide background: The United States, Italy and Spain supplied acute and convalescent COVID-19 samples. PBMCs, B-cell-depleted T cells, or T cells were the source of the cDNA or gDNA that made up the material.

Per the original data handling: Estimation of nucleated cell counts was performed using reference gene primer amplification. Sequenced by immunoSEQ multiplex PCR; TCRdb stores in-frame clones only, minus some. The D gene and trimming were derived from the DNA, and the V and J assignments and clone size from that table. The sample records about 430,000 clones, nearly 90% being singletons. Trimming removed 4 bases at V and 5 bases at J, with 14 bases between. The germline gives CDR1 LNHDA, CDR2 SQIVND (reference sequence). The CDR3 runs 14 residues. V gene TRBV19 combines with J gene TRBJ2-5, with D perhaps TRBD1 (5 bases). Sequencing was carried out using PBMCs or T cells enriched from blood (not recorded which). The sequence was collected from a woman younger than 30 who had been exposed to COVID-19. The CDR3, as DNA: TGTGCCAGTAGTAACCCGGACATACCCGAGACCCAGTACTTC. Amino acid sequence: CASSNPDIPETQYF.